Listed below are T cell receptor beta chains from one sample, sequenced in a study of Graves' ophthalmopathy and Graves' hyperthyroidism. MiXCR, applied by TCRdb to the multiplex PCR reads, yields one record per CDR3 protein. This sample yields 450,000 or so distinct CDR3 sequences, of which over 13% are seen a single time; 9.8% belongs to the top ten. Sequencing used blood. The receptors were sampled from a woman aged 25 to 39 with Graves' ophthalmopathy. The CDR3 runs from the conserved cysteine through the conserved F or W. A D gene is named only where the DNA matches it firmly. Size is omitted from some rows. Given values are once, few, many or a class for expanded clones.

d_gene,v_gene,abundance,j_gene,CDR3aa,CDR3nt
TRBD2,TRBV2,few,TRBJ2-2,CASRASGANTGELFF,TGTGCCAGCAGGGCTAGCGGCGCGAACACCGGGGAGCTGTTTTTT
NA,TRBV29-1,many,TRBJ2-7,CSVNSAAYEQYF,TGCAGCGTTAACAGCGCCGCCTACGAGCAGTACTTC
NA,TRBV10-3,many,TRBJ2-7,CAISDSDPHEQYF,TGTGCCATCAGCGATTCGGACCCCCACGAGCAGTACTTC
TRBD1,TRBV12-3/TRBV12-4,many,TRBJ1-1,CASTQRGHTEAFF,TGTGCCAGCACCCAAAGGGGGCACACTGAAGCTTTCTTT
TRBD1,TRBV12-3/TRBV12-4,many,TRBJ2-2,CASSPSNTGGTGELFF,TGTGCCAGCAGTCCCAGCAACACAGGGGGCACCGGGGAGCTGTTTTTT
NA,TRBV28,many,TRBJ2-7,CASSKHGQRIYEQYF,TGTGCCAGCAGCAAGCATGGACAGAGAATCTACGAGCAGTACTTC
NA,TRBV28,many,TRBJ1-6,CASTSQPWGGNSPLHF,TGTGCCAGCACCTCCCAGCCGTGGGGAGGGAATTCACCCCTCCACTTT
NA,TRBV2,many,TRBJ2-5,CASSESVAQYF,TGTGCCAGCAGTGAATCGGTGGCCCAGTACTTC
TRBD1,TRBV20-1,many,TRBJ1-2,CSARATGTEIYYGYTF,TGCAGTGCTAGAGCCACGGGGACAGAGATATACTATGGCTACACCTTC
NA,TRBV6-2/TRBV6-3,many,TRBJ1-5,CASSYSGQPQHF,TGTGCCAGCAGTTACTCGGGTCAGCCCCAGCATTTT
TRBD2,TRBV4-2,NA,TRBJ2-5,CASSRTSGQKETQYF,TGTGCCAGCAGCCGGACTAGCGGGCAAAAAGAGACCCAGTACTTC
TRBD1,TRBV6-2/TRBV6-3,many,TRBJ2-7,CASSYRGQVSYEQYF,TGTGCCAGCAGTTACCGGGGACAGGTCTCCTACGAGCAGTACTTC
NA,TRBV13,NA,TRBJ1-1,CASSLGRRAEAFF,TGTGCCAGCAGCTTAGGCCGCAGGGCGGAGGCTTTCTTT
NA,TRBV6-1,few,TRBJ1-2,CASSEWVGYTF,TGTGCCAGCAGTGAATGGGTTGGCTACACCTTC
TRBD1,TRBV11-1,many,TRBJ1-1,CASSSRTGRTEAFF,TGTGCCAGCAGCTCACGGACAGGGAGGACTGAAGCTTTCTTT
TRBD1,TRBV28,many,TRBJ2-2,CATGGSLNTGELFF,TGTGCCACAGGGGGATCGCTTAACACCGGGGAGCTGTTTTTT
NA,TRBV11-3,few,TRBJ1-3,CASSPGDRTIYF,TGTGCCAGCAGCCCTGGCGATCGCACCATATATTTT
TRBD2,TRBV4-1,many,TRBJ2-5,CASSQDQAGLQETQYF,TGCGCCAGCAGCCAAGATCAGGCGGGACTACAAGAGACCCAGTACTTC
NA,TRBV6-2/TRBV6-3,many,TRBJ1-1,CASSRAGSTGNTEAFF,TGTGCCAGCAGTCGCGCGGGGTCAACAGGGAACACTGAAGCTTTCTTT
NA,TRBV27,many,TRBJ1-1,CASRLAGSSGTEAFF,TGTGCCAGCAGACTGGCTGGATCGTCTGGCACTGAAGCTTTCTTT
NA,TRBV10-3,many,TRBJ1-2,CAISGDYGYTF,TGTGCCATCAGTGGCGACTATGGCTACACCTTC
NA,TRBV6-1,many,TRBJ2-5,CAGLGVQETQYF,TGTGCCGGACTGGGGGTCCAAGAGACCCAGTACTTC
TRBD1,TRBV19,many,TRBJ1-2,CASTIRDSSYGYTF,TGTGCCAGTACCATCCGGGACAGTTCCTATGGCTACACCTTC
NA,TRBV30,many,TRBJ1-1,CAWNFKENTEAFF,TGTGCCTGGAACTTCAAGGAGAACACTGAAGCTTTCTTT
NA,TRBV2,many,TRBJ1-6,CASSYKWGDTPPHF,TGTGCCAGCAGTTACAAATGGGGTGATACACCCCCCCACTTT
TRBD2,TRBV24-1,NA,TRBJ2-5,CATSDKAGEETQYF,TGTGCCACCAGTGATAAAGCGGGGGAGGAGACCCAGTACTTC
NA,TRBV30,many,TRBJ1-6,CAWSGHYNSPLHF,TGTGCCTGGAGCGGACACTATAATTCACCCCTCCACTTT
NA,TRBV4-1,NA,TRBJ1-1,CASSQDHSNTEAFF,TGCGCCAGCAGCCAAGATCACAGTAACACTGAAGCTTTCTTT
NA,TRBV5-1,many,TRBJ1-1,CASSFGSQTEAFF,TGCGCCAGCAGCTTTGGAAGCCAAACTGAAGCTTTCTTT
NA,TRBV6-5,many,TRBJ1-1,CASRPRGGMNTEAFF,TGTGCCAGCAGACCCCGTGGAGGCATGAACACTGAAGCTTTCTTT
TRBD1,TRBV12-3/TRBV12-4,many,TRBJ2-7,CASSPDDWTGTSYEQYF,TGTGCCAGCAGTCCCGATGACTGGACAGGGACATCCTACGAGCAGTACTTC
TRBD1,TRBV28,NA,TRBJ2-4,CASATGVKNIQYF,TGTGCCAGCGCCACAGGGGTCAAAAACATTCAGTACTTC
TRBD2,TRBV7-6,many,TRBJ2-5,CASSLGGTSGRRLGETQYF,TGTGCCAGCAGCTTAGGAGGGACTAGCGGGAGGAGGCTTGGAGAGACCCAGTACTTC
NA,TRBV2,NA,TRBJ2-5,CASSDGEETQYF,TGTGCCAGCAGTGACGGAGAAGAGACCCAGTACTTC
TRBD1,TRBV6-2/TRBV6-3,many,TRBJ1-1,CASTLTGGGTEAFF,TGTGCCAGCACCCTGACAGGGGGCGGAACTGAAGCTTTCTTT